This T cell receptor (delta chain) comes out of a study of gamma-delta T cells after stem cell transplantation (dated by TCRdb to 2016 to 2017). Its CDR3 holds 19 amino acids, cysteine through phenylalanine. Only the CDR3 part of the read is kept: 57 bases, read in frame from the first base. V has 0 bases trimmed and J has 0 bases trimmed; junction bases matching no gene number 6. From a lookup of the germline V gene, CDR1 and CDR2 are GEAIGNYY and EKD. Concerning this clone itself: It has no known antigen specificity. No base quality information exists; no much larger clone differs at one position.

Receptor libraries were prepared by RT-PCR. This sample was sequenced with an Illumina MiSeq. TCRdb processed the public reads again with the CATT caller, after which rows with matching DNA were combined. This sample gives roughly 6,500 delta-chain clones in total; about 23% of them show up just once. The leading ten clones occupy around 19% of the sample. This clonotype originated in a human donor. It is not recorded whose cells these are; they may come from a transplant donor. Specimen: gamma-delta T cells. Recombination connected TRDV2 to TRDJ3, with 8 junctional bases fitting TRDD3. In nucleotide form, the sequence is TGTGCCTGTGACACCGGGAACTGGGGGCGCTCCTGGGACACCCGACAGATGTTTTTC. Its protein reads: CACDTGNWGRSWDTRQMFF.